This entry features one TCR beta chain sequence. The source of the sample is a study of beta chain features in type 1 diabetes. The authors reverse transcribed all of the isolated RNA, so sequencing captured expressed TCRB transcripts. The table came from immunoSEQ multiplex PCR; TCRdb's copy has only in-frame clones and leaves some out. The sample contains about 220,000 clones, 11% of which appear only once. In germline, CDR1 is SGDLS, CDR2 YYNGEE. This CDR3 comprises 17 residues. Trimming removed 4 bases at V and 2 bases at J, with 21 bases between. Source material: central memory CD4+ T cells from blood. The sequence derives from a man aged 18-30 years in good health. The chain joins TRBV9 to TRBJ2-5, with D possibly matching TRBD2 (6 bases). The CDR3: CASSPRGAGSRQETQYF. The CDR3 nucleotides read TGTGCCAGCAGCCCAAGAGGGGCCGGGAGTCGACAAGAGACCCAGTACTTC.